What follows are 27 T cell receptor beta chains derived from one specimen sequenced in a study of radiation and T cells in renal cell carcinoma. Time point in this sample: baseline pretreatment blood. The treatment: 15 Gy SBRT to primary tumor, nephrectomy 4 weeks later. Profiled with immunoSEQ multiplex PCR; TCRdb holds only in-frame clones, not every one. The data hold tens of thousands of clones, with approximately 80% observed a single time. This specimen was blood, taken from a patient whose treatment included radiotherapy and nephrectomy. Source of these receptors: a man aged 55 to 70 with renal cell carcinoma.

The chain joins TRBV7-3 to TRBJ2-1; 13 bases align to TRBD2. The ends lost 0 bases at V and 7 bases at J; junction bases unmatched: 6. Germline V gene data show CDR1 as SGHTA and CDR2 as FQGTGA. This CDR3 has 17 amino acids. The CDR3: CASSLTTSGRFSNEQFF. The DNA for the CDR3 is TGTGCCAGCAGCTTAACGACTAGCGGGAGGTTTTCGAATGAGCAGTTCTTC.

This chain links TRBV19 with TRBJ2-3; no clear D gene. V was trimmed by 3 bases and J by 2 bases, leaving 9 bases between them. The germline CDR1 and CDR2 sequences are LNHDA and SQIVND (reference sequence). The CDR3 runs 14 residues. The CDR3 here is CASSIGLFTDTQYF. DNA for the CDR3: TGTGCCAGTAGTATTGGGTTATTCACAGATACGCAGTATTTT.

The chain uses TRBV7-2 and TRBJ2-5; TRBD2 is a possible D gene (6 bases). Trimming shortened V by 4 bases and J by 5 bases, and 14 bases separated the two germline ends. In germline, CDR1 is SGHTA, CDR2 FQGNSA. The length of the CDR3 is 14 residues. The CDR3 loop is CASSSPGGLETQYF. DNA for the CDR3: TGTGCCAGCAGCTCCCCTGGGGGGTTGGAGACCCAGTACTTC.

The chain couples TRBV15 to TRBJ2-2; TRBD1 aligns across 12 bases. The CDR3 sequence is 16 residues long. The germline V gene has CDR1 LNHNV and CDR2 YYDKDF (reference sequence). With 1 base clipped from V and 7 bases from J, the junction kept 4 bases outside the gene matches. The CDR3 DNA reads TGTGCCACCAGCAGAGGGGACAGGGGGCAAGGCGGGGAGCTGTTTTTT. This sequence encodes CATSRGDRGQGGELFF.

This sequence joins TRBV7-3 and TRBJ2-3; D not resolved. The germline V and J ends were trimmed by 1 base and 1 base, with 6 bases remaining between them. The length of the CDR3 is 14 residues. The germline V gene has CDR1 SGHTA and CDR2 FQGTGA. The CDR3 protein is CASSLILGTDTQYF. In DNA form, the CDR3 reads TGTGCCAGCAGCTTAATCCTGGGCACAGATACGCAGTATTTT.

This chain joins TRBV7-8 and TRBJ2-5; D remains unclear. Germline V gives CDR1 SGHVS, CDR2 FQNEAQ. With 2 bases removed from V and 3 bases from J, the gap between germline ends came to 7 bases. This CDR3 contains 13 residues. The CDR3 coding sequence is TGTGCCAGCAGCTTAATGAGAGAAGAGACCCAGTACTTC. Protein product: CASSLMREETQYF.

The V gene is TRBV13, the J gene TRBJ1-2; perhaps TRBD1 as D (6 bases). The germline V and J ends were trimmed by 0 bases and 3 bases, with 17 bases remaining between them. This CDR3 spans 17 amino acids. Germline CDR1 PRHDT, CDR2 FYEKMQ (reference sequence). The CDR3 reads CASSLGASQGRDYGYTF. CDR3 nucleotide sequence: TGTGCCAGCAGCTTAGGGGCCTCCCAGGGGAGAGACTATGGCTACACCTTC.

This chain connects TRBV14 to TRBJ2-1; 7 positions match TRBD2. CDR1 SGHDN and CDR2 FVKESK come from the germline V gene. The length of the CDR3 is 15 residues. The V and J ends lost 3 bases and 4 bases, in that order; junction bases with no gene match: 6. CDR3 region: CASSHPGTTYNEQFF. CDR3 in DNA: TGTGCCAGCAGCCATCCCGGGACTACGTACAATGAGCAGTTCTTC.

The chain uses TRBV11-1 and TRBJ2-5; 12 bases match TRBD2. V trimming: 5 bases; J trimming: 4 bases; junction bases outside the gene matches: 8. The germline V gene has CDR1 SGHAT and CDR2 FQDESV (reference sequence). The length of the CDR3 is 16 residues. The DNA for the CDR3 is TGTGCCAGCAGCCCAAGGACTAGCGGGATAAGAGAGACCCAGTACTTC. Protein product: CASSPRTSGIRETQYF.

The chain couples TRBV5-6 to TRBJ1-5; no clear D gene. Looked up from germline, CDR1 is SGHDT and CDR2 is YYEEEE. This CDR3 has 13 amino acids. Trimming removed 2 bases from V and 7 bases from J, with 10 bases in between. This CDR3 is CASSFGTAQPQHF. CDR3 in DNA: TGTGCCAGCAGCTTCGGCACCGCCCAGCCCCAGCATTTT.

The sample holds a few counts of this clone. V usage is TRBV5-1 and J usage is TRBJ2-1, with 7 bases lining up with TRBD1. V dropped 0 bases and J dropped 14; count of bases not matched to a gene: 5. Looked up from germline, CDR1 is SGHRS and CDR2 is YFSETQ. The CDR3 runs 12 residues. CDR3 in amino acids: CASSLGGTAKFF. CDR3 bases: TGCGCCAGCAGCTTGGGTGGGACAGCAAAGTTCTTC.

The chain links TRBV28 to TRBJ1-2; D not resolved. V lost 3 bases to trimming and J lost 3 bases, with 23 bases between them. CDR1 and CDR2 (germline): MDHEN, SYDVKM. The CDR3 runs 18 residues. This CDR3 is CASSLMGRLGSRDYGYTF. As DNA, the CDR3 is TGTGCCAGCAGTTTGATGGGTCGGTTGGGGTCCCGGGACTATGGCTACACCTTC.

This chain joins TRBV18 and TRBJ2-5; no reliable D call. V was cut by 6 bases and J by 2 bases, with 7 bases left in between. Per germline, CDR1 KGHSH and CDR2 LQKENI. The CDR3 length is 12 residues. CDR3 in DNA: TGTGCCAGCTCTCCTCAACAAGAGACCCAGTACTTC. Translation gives CASSPQQETQYF.

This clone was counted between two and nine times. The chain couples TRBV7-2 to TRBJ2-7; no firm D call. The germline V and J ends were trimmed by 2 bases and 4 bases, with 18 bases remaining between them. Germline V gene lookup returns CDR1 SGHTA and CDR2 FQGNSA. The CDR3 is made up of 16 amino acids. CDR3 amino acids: CASSLRSSGASYEQYF. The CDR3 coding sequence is TGTGCCAGCAGCTTAAGGTCGTCGGGCGCGAGTTACGAGCAGTACTTC.

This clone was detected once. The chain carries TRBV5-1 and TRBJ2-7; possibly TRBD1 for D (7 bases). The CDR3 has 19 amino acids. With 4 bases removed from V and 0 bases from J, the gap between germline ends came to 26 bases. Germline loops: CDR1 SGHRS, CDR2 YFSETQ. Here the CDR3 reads CASSTGVGKGAGSSYEQYF. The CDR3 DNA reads TGCGCCAGCAGCACGGGGGTTGGAAAGGGGGCCGGAAGCTCCTACGAGCAGTACTTC.

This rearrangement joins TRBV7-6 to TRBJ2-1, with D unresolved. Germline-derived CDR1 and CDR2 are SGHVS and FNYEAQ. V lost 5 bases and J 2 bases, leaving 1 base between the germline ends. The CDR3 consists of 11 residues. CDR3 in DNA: TGTGCCAGCAGCGCCTACAATGAGCAGTTCTTC. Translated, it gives CASSAYNEQFF.

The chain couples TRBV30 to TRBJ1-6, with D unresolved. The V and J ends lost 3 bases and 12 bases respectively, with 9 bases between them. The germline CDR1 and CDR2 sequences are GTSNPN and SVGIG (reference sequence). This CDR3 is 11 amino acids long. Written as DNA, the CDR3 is TGTGCCTGGAGGTATTCGGGACCCCTCCACTTT. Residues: CAWRYSGPLHF.

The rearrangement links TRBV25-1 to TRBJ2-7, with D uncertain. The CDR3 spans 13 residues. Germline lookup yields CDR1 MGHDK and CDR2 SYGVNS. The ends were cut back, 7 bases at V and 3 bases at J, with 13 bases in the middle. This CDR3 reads CASTPMRIYEQYF. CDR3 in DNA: TGTGCCAGCACCCCTATGAGGATCTACGAGCAGTACTTC.

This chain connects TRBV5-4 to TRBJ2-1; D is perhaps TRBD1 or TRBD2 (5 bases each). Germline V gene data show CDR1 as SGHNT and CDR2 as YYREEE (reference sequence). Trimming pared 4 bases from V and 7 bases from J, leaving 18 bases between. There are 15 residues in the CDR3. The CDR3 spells CASSPQLGWGNEQFF. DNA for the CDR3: TGTGCCAGCAGCCCCCAGCTGGGATGGGGGAATGAGCAGTTCTTC.

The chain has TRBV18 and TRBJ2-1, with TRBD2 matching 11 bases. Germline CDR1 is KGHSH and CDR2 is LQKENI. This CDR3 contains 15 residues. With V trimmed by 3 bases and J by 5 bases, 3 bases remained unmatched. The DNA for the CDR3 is TGTGCCAGCTCACCTGGGACTAGCGGAGACAATGAGCAGTTCTTC. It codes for CASSPGTSGDNEQFF.

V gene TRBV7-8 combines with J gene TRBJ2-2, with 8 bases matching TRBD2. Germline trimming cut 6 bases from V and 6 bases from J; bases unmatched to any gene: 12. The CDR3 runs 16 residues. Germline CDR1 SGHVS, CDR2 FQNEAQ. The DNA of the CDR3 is TGTGCCAGCAGTTACGGGGGGGACGTAAGCGCCGGGGAGCTGTTTTTT. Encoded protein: CASSYGGDVSAGELFF.

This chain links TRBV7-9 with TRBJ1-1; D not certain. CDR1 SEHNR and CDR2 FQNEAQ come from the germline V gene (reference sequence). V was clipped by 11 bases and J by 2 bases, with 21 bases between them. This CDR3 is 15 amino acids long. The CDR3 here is CARRALTGINTEAFF. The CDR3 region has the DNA TGTGCCCGACGGGCCTTAACCGGGATTAACACTGAAGCTTTCTTT.

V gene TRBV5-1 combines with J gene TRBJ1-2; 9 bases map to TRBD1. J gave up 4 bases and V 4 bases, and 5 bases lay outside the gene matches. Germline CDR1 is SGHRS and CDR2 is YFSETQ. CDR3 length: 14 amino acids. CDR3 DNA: TGCGCCAGCAGCCCTACAGGGGGCAGCTATGGCTACACCTTC. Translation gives CASSPTGGSYGYTF.

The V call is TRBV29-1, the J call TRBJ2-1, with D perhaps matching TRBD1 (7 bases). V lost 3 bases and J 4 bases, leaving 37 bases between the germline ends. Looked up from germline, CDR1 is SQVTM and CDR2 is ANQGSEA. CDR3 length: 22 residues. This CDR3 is CSVETFRGAGPTTSFDYNEQFF. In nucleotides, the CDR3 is TGCAGCGTTGAGACATTCAGGGGGGCGGGGCCCACCACCTCCTTCGATTACAATGAGCAGTTCTTC.

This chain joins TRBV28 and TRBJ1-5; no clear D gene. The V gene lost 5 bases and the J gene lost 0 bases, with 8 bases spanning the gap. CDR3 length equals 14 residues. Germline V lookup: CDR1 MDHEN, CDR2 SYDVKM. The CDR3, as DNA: TGTGCCAGCAGTACCTCGGGTAGCAATCAGCCCCAGCATTTT. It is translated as CASSTSGSNQPQHF.

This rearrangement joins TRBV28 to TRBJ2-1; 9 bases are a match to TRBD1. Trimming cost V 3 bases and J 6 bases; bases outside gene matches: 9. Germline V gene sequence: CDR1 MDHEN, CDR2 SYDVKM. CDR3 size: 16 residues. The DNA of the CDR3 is TGTGCCAGCAGTTTCCCGGGGACAGGGAAGCCCAATGAGCAGTTCTTC. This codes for CASSFPGTGKPNEQFF.

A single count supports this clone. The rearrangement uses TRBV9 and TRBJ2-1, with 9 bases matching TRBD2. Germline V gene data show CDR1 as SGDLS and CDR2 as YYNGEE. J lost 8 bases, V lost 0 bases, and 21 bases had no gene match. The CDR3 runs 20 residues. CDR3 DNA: TGTGCCAGCAGCGTAGATTTGGGCCCGACAGCGGGAGGAACAAACCATGAGCAGTTCTTC. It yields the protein CASSVDLGPTAGGTNHEQFF.